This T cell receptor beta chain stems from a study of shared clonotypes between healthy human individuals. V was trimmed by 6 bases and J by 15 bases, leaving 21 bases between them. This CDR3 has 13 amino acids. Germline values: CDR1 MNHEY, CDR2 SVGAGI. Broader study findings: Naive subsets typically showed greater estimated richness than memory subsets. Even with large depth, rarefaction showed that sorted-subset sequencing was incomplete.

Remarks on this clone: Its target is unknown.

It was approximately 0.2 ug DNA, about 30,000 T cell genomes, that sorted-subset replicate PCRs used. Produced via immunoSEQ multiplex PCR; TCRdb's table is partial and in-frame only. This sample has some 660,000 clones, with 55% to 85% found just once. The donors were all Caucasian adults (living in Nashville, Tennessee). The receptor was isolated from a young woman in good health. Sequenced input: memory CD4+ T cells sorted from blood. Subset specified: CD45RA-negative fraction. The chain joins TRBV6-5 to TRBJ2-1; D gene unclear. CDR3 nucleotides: TGTGCCAGCAGGCCCGGGCCGGCCGCGAGTCCGTTCTTC. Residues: CASRPGPAASPFF.